These 23 T cell receptor beta chains were sequenced from one sample in a study of cytomegalovirus exposure and HLA in healthy donors. PCR used 60 Vbeta primers and 13 Jbeta primers. Repertoires were generated with immunoSEQ multiplex PCR, while TCRdb's copy carries only in-frame clones and drops some. The listing contains some 130,000 clones. The sample consisted of PBMCs. Source of these receptors: a man between 18 and 29 years old in good health and CMV-seronegative.

The gene calls are TRBV6-5 and TRBJ2-7; D is unclear. The germline V gene encodes CDR1 MNHEY and CDR2 SVGAGI. The CDR3 is 14 amino acids. V was clipped by 0 bases and J by 3 bases, with 9 bases between them. The CDR3 DNA reads TGTGCCAGCAGTTACTCGAAACAGTTCTACGAGCAGTACTTC. Translating it yields CASSYSKQFYEQYF.

The chain joins TRBV9 to TRBJ1-1; the D is unclear. Germline-derived CDR1 and CDR2 are SGDLS and YYNGEE. The CDR3 has 17 residues. V was trimmed by 0 bases and J by 0 bases, leaving 15 bases between them. The CDR3 DNA reads TGTGCCAGCAGCGTAGCCTCTTATGGCGGAGTGAACACTGAAGCTTTCTTT. Protein: CASSVASYGGVNTEAFF.

The chain combines TRBV5-5 with TRBJ2-7, with no clear D. Germline CDR1 is SGHKS and CDR2 is YYEKEE (reference sequence). The CDR3 is 13 residues long. Deletions cut 1 base from V and 2 bases from J, with 7 bases between. The CDR3 DNA is TGTGCCAGCAGCTTGTCCCAAACCTACGAGCAGTACTTC. The encoded protein is CASSLSQTYEQYF.

The chain joins TRBV7-3 to TRBJ2-1; 7 positions agree with TRBD1. The V gene end was trimmed by 6 bases and the J gene end by 9 bases; junction bases not matched to a gene: 8. The CDR3 is made up of 13 amino acids. Germline assignment: CDR1 SGHTA and CDR2 FQGTGA. CDR3 nucleotides: TGTGCCAGCAGTCGACAGGGCGGAACTGAGCAGTTCTTC. Translating it yields CASSRQGGTEQFF.

The chain links TRBV5-6 to TRBJ1-1; possibly TRBD1 for D (6 bases). CDR1 and CDR2 (germline): SGHDT, YYEEEE. The CDR3 consists of 14 residues. V was clipped by 4 bases and J by 4 bases, with 14 bases between them. The CDR3 region is CASSVLQGSTEAFF. Written as DNA, the CDR3 is TGTGCCAGCAGCGTACTACAGGGTTCCACTGAAGCTTTCTTT.

The rearrangement uses TRBV6-1 and TRBJ2-2; no clear D. The CDR3 runs 13 residues. Germline-derived CDR1 and CDR2 are MNHNS and SASEGT. Trimming left V 1 base short and J 9 bases short, with 9 bases between. In DNA form, the CDR3 reads TGTGCCAGCAGTGAAGTCTGGCTCCGGGAGCTGTTTTTT. It specifies CASSEVWLRELFF.

This chain uses TRBV28 with TRBJ1-6; maybe TRBD1 (5 bases). V was clipped by 6 bases and J by 3 bases, with 6 bases between them. Germline CDR1 reads MDHEN; CDR2 reads SYDVKM. This CDR3 comprises 13 residues. The DNA for the CDR3 is TGTGCCAGCAGGCAGGGCTATAATTCACCCCTCCACTTT. Its translation: CASRQGYNSPLHF.

The V call is TRBV28, the J call TRBJ2-2; TRBD1 matches at 8 bases. The germline CDR1 and CDR2 sequences are MDHEN and SYDVKM. V lost 6 bases to trimming and J lost 0 bases; unmatched junction nucleotides: 3. This CDR3 spans 15 amino acids. The CDR3 DNA is TGTGCCAGCAGGATACAGGGGGCGAACACCGGGGAGCTGTTTTTT. Translating gives CASRIQGANTGELFF.

This chain's CDR3 is CASSLRTSGDADTQYF. The CDR3 DNA follows: TGTGCCAGCAGCTTACGGACTAGCGGGGATGCAGATACGCAGTATTTT. The chain recombines TRBV5-4 with TRBJ2-3, with 12 nucleotides matching TRBD2. Germline CDR1 and CDR2: SGHNT and YYREEE (reference sequence). The CDR3 is 16 residues long. V shed 2 bases and J 4 bases; nucleotides not matched to a gene: 5. Together with reference TRBV5-4 and TRBJ2-3, the CDR3 gives the full variable domain: ETGVTQSPTHLIKTRGQQVTLRCSSQSGHNTVSWYQQALGQGPQFIFQYYREEENGRGNFPPRFSGLQFPNYSSELNVNALELDDSALYLCASSLRTSGDADTQYFGPGTRLTVL.

The chain combines TRBV7-2 with TRBJ2-7; D perhaps matches TRBD1 (6 bases). V was clipped by 5 bases and J by 3 bases, with 20 bases between them. The CDR3 sequence is 16 residues long. The V gene's germline CDR1 is SGHTA and CDR2 FQGNSA. CDR3 in amino acids: CASSPVGQPTLYEQYF. CDR3 DNA sequence: TGTGCCAGCAGCCCTGTCGGACAGCCTACTCTCTACGAGCAGTACTTC.

This chain connects TRBV7-9 to TRBJ2-7; 8 nucleotides agree with TRBD2. In germline, CDR1 is SEHNR, CDR2 FQNEAQ (reference sequence). V lost 5 bases and J lost 3; bases outside the gene matches: 9. This CDR3 region has 15 residues. This CDR3 is CASSPGLGKSYEQYF. For the CDR3, the DNA is TGTGCCAGCAGCCCGGGACTAGGAAAAAGCTACGAGCAGTACTTC.

The chain is built from TRBV27 and TRBJ2-6; 10 nucleotides match TRBD1. CDR3 length equals 15 residues. The junction had 5 bases not matched to a gene; V was cut back by 9 bases and J by 3 bases. CDR1 is MNHEY, CDR2 SMNVEV, per germline (reference sequence). In DNA form, the CDR3 reads TGTGCCAGTTCGACAGGGGGCTTTGGGGCCAACGTCCTGACTTTC. It specifies CASSTGGFGANVLTF.

The rearrangement links TRBV5-1 to TRBJ1-2; 10 bases map to TRBD1. The CDR3 is 15 amino acids. V lost 4 bases to trimming and J lost 6 bases; unmatched junction nucleotides: 9. Germline CDR1 is SGHRS and CDR2 is YFSETQ. The CDR3 DNA reads as TGCGCCAGCAGCCCTGGGGACAGGGGAGGAGATGGCTACACCTTC. Protein sequence: CASSPGDRGGDGYTF.

This rearrangement joins TRBV10-3 to TRBJ2-3; TRBD2 matches 8 bases. In germline, CDR1 is ENHRY, CDR2 SYGVKD. V trimming: 7 bases; J trimming: 1 base; junction bases outside the gene matches: 4. This CDR3 is 14 amino acids long. For the CDR3, the DNA is TGTGCCATCATGAAGACTAGCGGCACAGATACGCAGTATTTT. Encoded protein: CAIMKTSGTDTQYF.

This rearrangement joins TRBV19 to TRBJ2-5; 9 bases are shared with TRBD1. V shed 6 bases, J shed 4 bases, and the junction held 9 bases outside the gene matches. The CDR3 loop spans 15 amino acids. The V gene's germline CDR1 is LNHDA and CDR2 SQIVND (reference sequence). CDR3 residues: CASRSQGAHGETQYF. The CDR3 coding sequence is TGTGCCAGTAGATCACAGGGGGCGCATGGAGAGACCCAGTACTTC.

The chain joins TRBV2 to TRBJ1-2; 7 positions match TRBD1. Per the germline V gene, CDR1 is SNHLY and CDR2 is FYNNEI. After removal of 7 bases from V and 3 bases from J, the junction contained 11 bases not matched to a gene. The CDR3 totals 15 residues. CDR3 DNA sequence: TGTGCCAGCAACAGGGGACAGCCCGCCTACTATGGCTACACCTTC. Translating it yields CASNRGQPAYYGYTF.

The chain carries TRBV5-8 and TRBJ1-2, with TRBD1 matching 12 bases. The V gene end was trimmed by 0 bases and the J gene end by 8 bases; junction bases not matched to a gene: 5. CDR1 is SGHTS and CDR2 is YDEGEE in the germline V gene. The CDR3 runs 15 residues. The CDR3 sequence: CASSLDGTGGRGYTF. CDR3 nucleotides: TGTGCCAGCAGCTTGGATGGGACAGGGGGCCGGGGCTACACCTTC.

This chain connects TRBV7-8 to TRBJ2-2; maybe TRBD1 (5 bases). This CDR3 is built from 15 residues. Germline lookup yields CDR1 SGHVS and CDR2 FQNEAQ. Trimming stripped 2 bases from V and 4 bases from J, with 11 bases between. The CDR3 DNA reads as TGTGCCAGCAGCTTAAACAGGCAACCCACCGGGGAGCTGTTTTTT. Residues: CASSLNRQPTGELFF.

J is TRBJ2-7 and V is TRBV27; D perhaps matches TRBD1 (6 bases). There are 14 residues in the CDR3. V shed 4 bases and J shed 0 bases, with 10 bases lying between them. Germline-derived CDR1 and CDR2 are MNHEY and SMNVEV (reference sequence). Written as DNA, the CDR3 is TGTGCCAGCAGTTCTCAACAGGGCTCCTACGAGCAGTACTTC. This encodes CASSSQQGSYEQYF.

The J gene is TRBJ2-7, the V gene TRBV9; 9 bases agree with TRBD1. The trim removed 3 bases at V and 3 bases at J, leaving 7 bases unmatched. From germline, CDR1 is SGDLS and CDR2 YYNGEE. The length of the CDR3 is 15 residues. In nucleotides, the CDR3 is TGTGCCAGCAGCGCCGGACAGGGGTATTTCTACGAGCAGTACTTC. It encodes CASSAGQGYFYEQYF.

This chain joins TRBV28 and TRBJ2-6, with a possible D match to TRBD2 (5 bases). Germline lookup yields CDR1 MDHEN and CDR2 SYDVKM. This CDR3 spans 16 amino acids. V was cut by 4 bases and J by 0 bases, with 10 bases left in between. CDR3 nucleotides: TGTGCCAGCAGTTCGGCGGAGGTCTCTGGGGCCAACGTCCTGACTTTC. It encodes CASSSAEVSGANVLTF.

V gene TRBV6-5 combines with J gene TRBJ1-5; 9 nucleotides agree with TRBD1. V shed 5 bases and J 7 bases; nucleotides not matched to a gene: 9. The germline gives CDR1 MNHEY, CDR2 SVGAGI. The CDR3 is 15 amino acids. The CDR3 nucleotides are TGTGCCAGCAGTACCTACAGGGGGCTGGAACAGCCCCAGCATTTT. The encoded protein is CASSTYRGLEQPQHF.

This sequence joins TRBV11-2 and TRBJ2-7; 7 bases agree with TRBD2. The CDR3 is 15 amino acids. Germline CDR1 reads SGHAT; CDR2 reads FQNNGV. V shed 2 bases, J shed 2 bases, and the junction held 6 bases outside the gene matches. This CDR3 is CASSLRWEGPYEQYF. The DNA for the CDR3 is TGTGCCAGCAGCTTAAGGTGGGAGGGACCCTACGAGCAGTACTTC.